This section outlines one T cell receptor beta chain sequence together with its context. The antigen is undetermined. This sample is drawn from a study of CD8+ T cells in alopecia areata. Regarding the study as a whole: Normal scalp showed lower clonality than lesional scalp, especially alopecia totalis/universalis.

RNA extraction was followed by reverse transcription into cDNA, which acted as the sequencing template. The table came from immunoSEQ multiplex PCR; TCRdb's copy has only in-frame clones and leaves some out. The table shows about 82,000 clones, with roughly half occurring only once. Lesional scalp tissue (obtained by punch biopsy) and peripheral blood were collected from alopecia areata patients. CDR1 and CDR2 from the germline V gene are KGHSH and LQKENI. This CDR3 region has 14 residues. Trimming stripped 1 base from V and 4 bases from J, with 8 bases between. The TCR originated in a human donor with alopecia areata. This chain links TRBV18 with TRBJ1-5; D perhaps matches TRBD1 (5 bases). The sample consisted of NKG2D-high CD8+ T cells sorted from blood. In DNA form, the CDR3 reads TGTGCCAGCTCACCACAGGGGTGGAATCAGCCCCAGCATTTT. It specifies CASSPQGWNQPQHF.